This T cell receptor (beta chain) was obtained from a study of CD8 T cells in Susac syndrome. V was clipped by 4 bases and J by 2 bases; unmatched bases: 6. CDR3 size: 15 residues. The germline V gene encodes CDR1 SGHDT and CDR2 YYEEEE. Reverse transcription of roughly 0.5 to 1 ug RNA used random hexamers. TCR beta CDR3 was amplified by immunoSEQ multiplex PCR. This amplification extended across 54 Vbeta and 13 Jbeta segments. TCRdb re-analysed the immunoSEQ multiplex PCR reads in MiXCR, keeping a single row per CDR3 protein. The data show 65,000 to 75,000 distinct CDR3 sequences, just under 95% seen once. TCR beta was sequenced from blood CD8+ and CD4+ T cells. Negative isolation yielded CD8+ and CD4+ T cells; FACS enriched TEMRA cells.

The clonotype comes from a human donor in good health. The chain links TRBV5-6 to TRBJ2-3; TRBD1 matches at 8 bases. Sequences were obtained from CD8+ T cells from PBMCs. The CDR3 DNA reads TGTGCCAGCAGCCCTAGGACAGGGACCACAGATACGCAGTATTTT. It specifies CASSPRTGTTDTQYF. Complete variable domain (other parts from reference TRBV5-6 and TRBJ2-3): DAGVTQSPTHLIKTRGQQVTLRCSPKSGHDTVSWYQQALGQGPQFIFQYYEEEERQRGNFPDRFSGHQFPNYSSELNVNALLLGDSALYLCASSPRTGTTDTQYFGPGTRLTVL.